A single sample is the source of the 7 T cell receptor beta chains below, sequenced in a study of neurological immune-mediated disorders. MiXCR was run by TCRdb on the 5' RACE reads, yielding one entry per CDR3 protein. The sample records roughly 100,000 distinct CDR3 sequences, roughly 3.5% being singletons. Source material: PBMCs. All receptors come from a young woman with multiple sclerosis.

Many counts were recorded for this clonotype. The chain employs TRBV20-1 and TRBJ1-6, with TRBD1 identical over 7 bases. Unmatched junction bases numbered 5, after V lost 0 bases and J lost 9 bases. The CDR3 contains 14 residues. The germline gives CDR1 DFQATT, CDR2 SNEGSKA (reference sequence). CDR3 DNA sequence: TGCAGTGCTAGAGATCAGGGGGACACTTCACCCCTCCACTTT. This encodes CSARDQGDTSPLHF.

This clonotype was detected ten times or more. The J gene is TRBJ2-3, the V gene TRBV30; possible D gene TRBD1, 6 bases. The CDR3 covers 13 residues. The germline V gene encodes CDR1 GTSNPN and CDR2 SVGIG (reference sequence). V dropped 2 bases and J dropped 4 bases, with 10 bases sitting between them. The CDR3 coding sequence is TGTGCCTGGAGTACAGGGAACGCAGATACGCAGTATTTT. Amino acids: CAWSTGNADTQYF. Using reference TRBV30 and TRBJ2-3 for the parts outside the CDR3, the full variable domain is SQTIHQWPATLVQPVGSPLSLECTVEGTSNPNLYWYRQAAGRGLQLLFYSVGIGQISSEVPQNLSASRPQDRQFILSSKKLLLSDSGFYLCAWSTGNADTQYFGPGTRLTVL.

This clonotype appeared many times. The rearrangement joins TRBV4-2 to TRBJ1-2; no definite D call. Germline loops: CDR1 LGHNA, CDR2 YNFKEQ. V was pared by 6 bases and J by 6 bases, with 11 bases between. The CDR3 consists of 12 residues. DNA for the CDR3: TGTGCCAGCAGTTACGCAGTGGATGGCTACACCTTC. Translating gives CASSYAVDGYTF.

This clonotype has a count of ten or more. The chain combines TRBV7-2 with TRBJ2-7; maybe TRBD2 (6 bases). The CDR3 is 16 amino acids. Germline CDR1 reads SGHTA; CDR2 reads FQGNSA. V lost 4 bases to trimming and J lost 5 bases, with 21 bases between them. The chain's CDR3 is CASSSVTGTGSDEQYF. Here the CDR3 DNA reads TGTGCCAGCAGCTCTGTTACCGGGACCGGGAGTGACGAGCAGTACTTC.

This clonotype was observed at least ten times. The chain carries TRBV7-2 and TRBJ1-6, with 8 bases matching TRBD1. V was clipped by 4 bases and J by 7 bases; unmatched bases: 6. The CDR3 is 15 amino acids. From germline, CDR1 is SGHTA and CDR2 FQGNSA. In DNA, the CDR3 is TGTGCCAGCAGCTCAGACAGGGGCGGGAATTCACCCCTCCACTTT. Amino acids: CASSSDRGGNSPLHF.

This clonotype was observed at least ten times. The chain recombines TRBV28 with TRBJ1-2; weak D call: TRBD1 (5 bases). This CDR3 comprises 14 residues. Looked up from germline, CDR1 is MDHEN and CDR2 is SYDVKM. Trimming took off 6 bases at V and 5 bases at J, with 16 bases between the two ends. The CDR3 reads CASSPGSTAYGYTF. CDR3 nucleotide sequence: TGTGCCAGCAGCCCCGGATCGACAGCGTATGGCTACACCTTC.

This clonotype was picked up many times. V gene TRBV20-1 combines with J gene TRBJ2-2; 7 bases match TRBD1. CDR1 is DFQATT, CDR2 SNEGSKA, per germline (reference sequence). The V and J ends lost 6 bases and 2 bases, in that order; junction bases with no gene match: 3. CDR3 length: 13 residues. DNA for the CDR3: TGCAGTGCCCGGGACAGCAACACCGGGGAGCTGTTTTTT. Encoded protein: CSARDSNTGELFF.